A selection of T cell receptor beta chains follows, all from one sample in a study of blood T cell repertoires in COVID-19. Produced via immunoSEQ multiplex PCR; TCRdb's table is partial and in-frame only. The sample has some 140,000 clones, less than 95% seen once; the top ten hold about 0.55%. Sequencing was performed on peripheral blood. The origin of the receptors is a man aged 45-65 years with acute or convalescent COVID-19. Each CDR3 is given with its conserved first and last residue. D genes are given only for firm matches. The listing skips clone size in some rows; elsewhere it reads once, few, many or a size class.

>TRBJ1-4|TRBV4-2|NA|NA
CASSQDRQINEKLFF
TGTGCCAGCAGCCAAGATAGACAGATTAATGAAAAACTGTTTTTT
>TRBJ2-7|TRBV11-2|NA|TRBD2
CASSFSRLANYEQYF
TGTGCCAGCAGCTTTTCCCGACTAGCGAACTACGAGCAGTACTTC
>TRBJ2-7|TRBV19|NA|NA
CASSVDSRGYEQYF
TGTGCCAGTAGTGTCGACAGCCGCGGCTACGAGCAGTACTTC
>TRBJ2-1|TRBV5-1|NA|NA
CASSRDRGGNEQFF
TGCGCCAGCAGCCGGGATCGGGGTGGTAATGAGCAGTTCTTC
>TRBJ2-7|TRBV20-1|NA|NA
CSASWVQQGWYEQYF
TGCAGTGCTAGTTGGGTTCAACAGGGTTGGTACGAGCAGTACTTC
>TRBJ2-3|TRBV27|NA|TRBD1
CASSGDRGGRADTQYF
TGTGCCAGCAGCGGGGACAGGGGAGGTCGGGCAGATACGCAGTATTTT
>TRBJ2-1|TRBV19|NA|NA
CASGLGQGGNEQFF
TGTGCCAGTGGGCTCGGACAGGGAGGGAATGAGCAGTTCTTC
>TRBJ1-4|TRBV28|NA|TRBD1
CASSLDGTAFEKLFF
TGTGCCAGCAGTTTAGATGGGACAGCTTTTGAAAAACTGTTTTTT
>TRBJ1-2|TRBV6-4|NA|TRBD1
CASSDRGHGYTF
TGTGCCAGCAGTGACAGGGGGCATGGCTACACCTTC
>TRBJ2-2|TRBV30|NA|TRBD1
CAWTRQGAGELFF
TGTGCCTGGACTAGACAGGGAGCCGGGGAGCTGTTTTTT
>TRBJ2-3|TRBV27|NA|NA
CASSLSGAYTDTQYF
TGTGCCAGCAGTTTATCGGGGGCCTACACAGATACGCAGTATTTT
>TRBJ1-6|TRBV13|NA|NA
CASSRGGGQTGLSPTF
TGTGCCAGCAGCCGCGGGGGGGGGCAAACAGGACTCTCCCCAACTTTT
>TRBJ1-4|TRBV6-6|NA|NA
CASSLGHPGALRNQKLFF
TGTGCCAGCAGTCTCGGACACCCCGGAGCCCTCCGGAATCAAAAACTGTTTTTT
>TRBJ2-7|TRBV19|NA|TRBD2
CASSALGTSGRYEQYF
TGTGCCAGTAGTGCCCTAGGGACTAGCGGGAGGTACGAGCAGTACTTC
>TRBJ2-7|TRBV2|NA|NA
CASRDLASRLSEQYF
TGTGCCAGCAGGGATTTAGCATCAAGGTTATCCGAGCAGTACTTC
>TRBJ2-6|TRBV27|NA|NA
CASSSQRQGTFSGANVLTF
TGTGCCAGCAGTTCCCAGAGGCAGGGGACCTTCTCTGGGGCCAACGTCCTGACTTTC
>TRBJ1-6|TRBV4-3|once|NA
CASSQPGTRNSPLHF
TGCGCCAGCAGCCAACCAGGGACACGAAATTCACCCCTCCACTTT
>TRBJ1-5|TRBV28|NA|TRBD1
CASSGRQGYQPQHF
TGTGCCAGCAGTGGAAGACAGGGTTATCAGCCCCAGCATTTT
>TRBJ2-1|TRBV19|NA|TRBD2
CASNREGPISNEQFF
TGTGCCAGTAATAGGGAGGGCCCAATATCCAATGAGCAGTTCTTC
>TRBJ2-1|TRBV13|NA|TRBD1
CASSPGQGINEQFF
TGTGCCAGCAGCCCGGGACAGGGAATCAATGAGCAGTTCTTC
>TRBJ1-2|TRBV28|NA|NA
CASSLDPWQGRQDYGYTF
TGTGCCAGCAGTTTAGACCCATGGCAGGGTCGACAGGACTATGGCTACACCTTC
>TRBJ2-3|TRBV2|NA|NA
CASSEFRLSEDTQYF
TGTGCCAGCAGTGAATTTCGCCTGAGCGAAGATACGCAGTATTTT
>TRBJ1-4|TRBV7-3|NA|TRBD1
CASSLRDREFEEKLFF
TGTGCCAGCAGCTTACGGGACAGGGAGTTTGAAGAAAAACTGTTTTTT